This TCR beta chain stems from a study of OX40 agonist ivuxolimab in advanced cancers. The overall study: Patients' therapy was ivuxolimab, an antibody that acts as an agonist of OX40 (CD134). The study's findings and limits: Expanded clones tended on average to be more numerous among CD8+ T cells than CD4+. Nonresponders included some who also had low normalized T-cell clonal expansion.

Regarding this clone: Its antigen is unidentified.

Blood draws occurred at baseline, cycle 4 day 1, and cycle 7 day 1. Sequencing was performed with immunoSEQ multiplex PCR; in TCRdb, only in-frame clones are kept and a portion is missing. In the table there are fewer than 90,000 clones, about 88% of which are singletons. Germline CDR1 and CDR2: LGHNA and YSLEER. The CDR3 is 16 residues long. Trimming took 0 bases from V and 4 from J, leaving 12 bases between them. Sequenced here: CD4+ or CD8+ T cells sorted from blood, sampled in a trial of the OX40 agonist ivuxolimab. The chain uses TRBV4-3 and TRBJ1-4; D is uncertain. The TCR originated in an adult with an advanced solid tumor such as melanoma, head and neck, liver or kidney cancer. CDR3 protein: CASSQDPTSYNEKLFF. The CDR3 DNA follows: TGCGCCAGCAGCCAAGACCCCACCAGTTATAATGAAAAACTGTTTTTT.